The present T cell receptor (beta chain) was sequenced within a study of early T cells in non-severe SARS-CoV-2 infection. The CDR3 runs 14 residues. Each CDR3 protein is one row after TCRdb ran MiXCR on the 5' RACE reads. The sample has some 96,000 distinct CDR3 sequences; under 15% are singletons. This clonotype was counted between two and nine times. One end of the junction does not line up with germline, which may come from a read error. This chain joins TRBV12-3 or TRBV12-4 and TRBJ1-2, with D possibly being TRBD1 (6 bases). The clonotype originates from an adult who was a healthcare worker with PCR-confirmed SARS-CoV-2 infection or an uninfected control (not recorded which). Material for sequencing was whole blood. In DNA, the CDR3 is TGTGCCAGCAGTCTACAGGGAAGAGGGATTTCCGATTCTTTC. This gives the protein CASSLQGRGISDSF.